Sequencing of this T cell receptor (beta chain) was carried out in a study of shared clonotypes between healthy human individuals. Study-wide background: Each donor had three CD4 naive, three CD4 memory, two CD8 naive and one CD8 memory plate. Overall study results and limits: Clonotype sharing across several donors was observed for 4.5% to 6.5% of naive CD4 clonotypes. Only blood was sampled, and tissue TCR repertoires likely differ from blood ones.

Details on this clone: Its matching antigen is unknown.

Naive CD8 cells were CD45RO-negative, positively selected for CCR7, excluding terminally differentiated effector memory CD45RA+ cells. Sequenced by immunoSEQ multiplex PCR; TCRdb stores in-frame clones only, minus some. The repertoire has approximately 2,000,000 clones, 90% to 95% of them found once; the top ten carry approximately 1.6%. Sequenced sample: naive CD8+ T cells from PBMCs. This clonotype was sampled from a man aged 18 to 29 in good health. Some clones in this sample may be carry-over from other donors' samples.

The CDR3 region has the DNA TGTGCCATCAGTGAGTCGGCCAGATCGTTAAACACTGAAGCTTTCTTT. Its translation: CAISESARSLNTEAFF. V gene TRBV10-3 combines with J gene TRBJ1-1; unclear D gene. The V and J ends lost 0 bases and 2 bases respectively, with 13 bases between them. The CDR3 spans 16 residues. CDR1 ENHRY and CDR2 SYGVKD come from the germline V gene.